This passage covers 30 T cell receptor beta chains from one sample sequenced in a study of prognosis after radiotherapy for stage I lung cancer. By two-round multiplex PCR, the TCR beta CDR3 was amplified from genomic DNA. Primers were specific to each TRBV and TRBJ gene in first-round PCR. TCRdb analysed the multiplex PCR reads with MiXCR anew, one entry per CDR3 protein. The table records more than 15,000 distinct CDR3 sequences, about 44% of them present only once. The source material was PBMCs, sampled before or after stereotactic body radiation therapy (not recorded which). All receptors come from a donor over 45 with non-small cell lung cancer.

The rearrangement uses TRBV28 and TRBJ1-1, with no clear D. V was shortened by 3 bases and J by 8 bases, with 4 bases between the two germline ends. This CDR3 contains 10 residues. Germline assignment: CDR1 MDHEN and CDR2 SYDVKM. The CDR3 nucleotides read TGTGCCAGCAGTTTTGAGGAAGCTTTCTTT. This encodes CASSFEEAFF.

This chain joins TRBV12-3 or TRBV12-4 and TRBJ1-2; perhaps TRBD1 as D (5 bases). Between the trimmed V and J ends, which lost 5 bases and 5 bases, there was a span of 21 bases. This CDR3 is built from 16 residues. CDR3 sequence (DNA): TGTGCCAGCAGTATTAGCAGGTTGGGGGGATTGTATGGCTACACCTTC. Protein product: CASSISRLGGLYGYTF.

V gene TRBV5-1 combines with J gene TRBJ2-2; D not resolved. The CDR3 covers 16 residues. The V gene lost 4 bases and the J gene lost 4 bases, with 17 bases spanning the gap. Germline CDR1 SGHRS, CDR2 YFSETQ. The chain's CDR3 is CASSIGRYSGTGELFF. The CDR3 coding sequence is TGCGCCAGCAGCATCGGTCGATACTCGGGCACCGGGGAGCTGTTTTTT.

This clonotype was counted at least ten times. The chain employs TRBV27 and TRBJ2-3; TRBD2 matches at 9 bases. V was clipped by 4 bases and J by 3 bases; unmatched bases: 5. The germline CDR1 and CDR2 sequences are MNHEY and SMNVEV (reference sequence). This CDR3 comprises 15 residues. Here the CDR3 reads CASSSPSGKTDTQYF. CDR3 bases: TGTGCCAGCAGTTCCCCTAGCGGGAAGACAGATACGCAGTATTTT.

This clonotype has more than one count but fewer than ten. This rearrangement joins TRBV19 to TRBJ2-7, with TRBD1 matching over 7 bases. Germline-derived CDR1 and CDR2 are LNHDA and SQIVND (reference sequence). This CDR3 spans 14 amino acids. J lost 1 base, V lost 6 bases, and 6 bases had no gene match. CDR3 region: CASSLGTASYEQYF. The CDR3, as DNA: TGTGCCAGTAGCCTTGGGACAGCTTCCTACGAGCAGTACTTC.

About this clonotype: Compared with germline, one end of the junction differs, possibly owing to a read error. The chain uses TRBV6-2 or TRBV6-3 and TRBJ1-3; 8 bases agree with TRBD1. Germline lookup yields CDR1 MNHEY and CDR2 SVGEGT. The CDR3 length is 14 residues. The CDR3: CASRQGVAGNTIYF. The CDR3 coding sequence is TGTGCCAGCAGACAGGGGGTTGCTGGAAACACAATATATTTT.

This clonotype was counted ten times or more. The genes are TRBV4-1 and TRBJ1-3; D unresolved. CDR1 MGHRA and CDR2 YSYEKL come from the germline V gene. This CDR3 is built from 15 residues. V lost 3 bases and J lost 4, with 13 bases in between. The CDR3 sequence: CASSHLWRRGNTIYF. CDR3 nucleotide sequence: TGCGCCAGCAGCCACCTTTGGAGGAGAGGAAACACCATATATTTT.

The rearrangement links TRBV28 to TRBJ2-1, with 14 bases fitting TRBD2. Germline-derived CDR1 and CDR2 are MDHEN and SYDVKM. CDR3 length: 17 amino acids. With 4 bases clipped from V and 5 bases from J, the junction kept 7 bases outside the gene matches. The CDR3 region is CASSSRTSGRPDNEQFF. The DNA of the CDR3 is TGTGCCAGCAGTTCGCGGACTAGCGGGAGGCCCGACAATGAGCAGTTCTTC.

Of note for this clonotype: Sequence at one end of the junction differs from germline and may be a read error. CDR3 nucleotides: TGTGCCAGCAGTGAAGGACAGGGAGAGAACCAGTACTTC. Translated: CASSEGQGENQYF. This chain links TRBV28 with TRBJ2-5; 8 bases fit TRBD1. There are 13 residues in the CDR3. Germline values: CDR1 MDHEN, CDR2 SYDVKM.

Here the CDR3 reads CAWRDRDSQPQHF. The DNA for the CDR3 is TGTGCCTGGAGAGACCGGGACTCACAGCCCCAGCATTTT. The chain has TRBV30 and TRBJ1-5; maybe TRBD1 (5 bases). Trimming removed 3 bases from V and 7 bases from J, with 13 bases in between. Germline V CDR1 and CDR2: GTSNPN, SVGIG (reference sequence). The CDR3 covers 13 residues.

This clonotype was seen repeatedly, ten times or more. The chain uses TRBV20-1 and TRBJ2-7, with 8 bases lining up with TRBD1. Per germline, CDR1 DFQATT and CDR2 SNEGSKA (reference sequence). The CDR3 is 13 amino acids. J lost 4 bases, V lost 6 bases, and 8 bases had no gene match. The CDR3 sequence is CSAYGTGAYEQYF. In DNA, the CDR3 is TGCAGTGCCTACGGGACAGGTGCTTACGAGCAGTACTTC.

The sample holds many counts of this clonotype. This rearrangement joins TRBV4-1 to TRBJ1-1; no clear D. Germline CDR1 is MGHRA and CDR2 is YSYEKL. V gave up 3 bases and J gave up 1 base, with 9 bases separating them. This CDR3 contains 14 residues. The CDR3: CASSHDAGNTEAFF. CDR3 nucleotide sequence: TGCGCCAGCAGCCACGACGCAGGGAACACTGAAGCTTTCTTT.

This clonotype came up many times. At one end the junction does not follow the germline gene, possibly because of a read error. The chain employs TRBV3-1 and TRBJ1-2; no clear D gene. Germline values: CDR1 LGHDT, CDR2 YNNKEL (reference sequence). This CDR3 has 15 residues. The CDR3: CASSEDIRARDGYTF. In DNA form, the CDR3 reads TGTGCCAGCAGCGAAGACATCCGGGCTCGAGATGGCTACACCTTC.

The V and J genes are TRBV19 and TRBJ1-1; 7 nucleotides match TRBD1. This CDR3 has 17 amino acids. The junction had 18 bases not matched to a gene; V was cut back by 10 bases and J by 1 base. Germline V gives CDR1 LNHDA, CDR2 SQIVND (reference sequence). The CDR3 DNA reads as TGTGCCACCTCACACGGGGAAGGGGGCCTGGGGAACACTGAAGCTTTCTTT. It encodes CATSHGEGGLGNTEAFF.

The rearrangement uses TRBV30 and TRBJ2-1, with a weak D call TRBD1 (6 bases). The CDR3 has 15 residues. From germline, CDR1 is GTSNPN and CDR2 SVGIG (reference sequence). Trimming left V 2 bases short and J 2 bases short, with 13 bases between. The CDR3 spells CAWSILGATYNEQFF. The CDR3 coding sequence is TGTGCCTGGAGTATCTTGGGGGCTACCTACAATGAGCAGTTCTTC.

The CDR3 region is CASSAGLAGGVDTQYF. Written as DNA, the CDR3 is TGCGCCAGCAGCGCGGGACTAGCGGGAGGGGTAGATACGCAGTATTTT. The chain combines TRBV5-1 with TRBJ2-3, with TRBD2 identical over 16 bases. CDR3 size: 16 residues. The J segment lost 5 bases and the V segment lost 4 bases, leaving 4 bases of the junction unmatched. Germline CDR1 is SGHRS and CDR2 is YFSETQ.

The chain combines TRBV27 with TRBJ1-6; D unclear. This CDR3 is 13 amino acids long. The V end lost 4 bases, the J end lost 1 base, and 2 bases lay between the germline ends. Germline CDR1 MNHEY, CDR2 SMNVEV (reference sequence). The CDR3 spells CASSYSYNSPLHF. CDR3 bases: TGTGCCAGCAGTTATTCCTATAATTCACCCCTCCACTTT.

The chain is built from TRBV27 and TRBJ2-7; D is uncertain. In germline, CDR1 is MNHEY, CDR2 SMNVEV (reference sequence). Trimming removed 5 bases from V and 2 bases from J, with 13 bases in between. The CDR3 sequence is 14 residues long. CDR3 region: CASSGQESAYEQYF. The CDR3 nucleotides read TGTGCCAGCAGTGGGCAGGAAAGCGCCTACGAGCAGTACTTC.

This clonotype ranks as medium-sized (0.01 to 0.1%). V and J are TRBV12-3 or TRBV12-4 and TRBJ1-2; the D is unclear. The CDR3 consists of 14 residues. V dropped 6 bases and J dropped 6 bases, with 17 bases sitting between them. Here the CDR3 reads CASSPHSGQDGYTF. CDR3 DNA sequence: TGTGCCAGCAGCCCCCACTCGGGCCAGGATGGCTACACCTTC.

Turning to this clonotype: A single base separates this from a much larger clone, so it may be a read error. This likely comes from a read error, as the CDR3 has no conserved phenylalanine or tryptophan at its end. The gene calls are TRBV12-3 or TRBV12-4 and TRBJ1-2; D is ambiguous. Trimming cost V 6 bases and J 10 bases, with 15 bases left between them. This CDR3 is built from 12 residues. The CDR3 DNA is TGTGCCAGCAGCTTTCGGCCAGGAGCCTACACCCTC. Translated: CASSFRPGAYTL.

The table lists this clonotype with a few counts. A read error may be the cause here, since a much bigger clone is one base away. J is TRBJ1-1 and V is TRBV3-1, with TRBD1 identical over 9 bases. From germline, CDR1 is LGHDT and CDR2 YNNKEL (reference sequence). This CDR3 has 14 residues. Trimming at V came to 5 bases and at J to 4 bases, leaving 5 bases not matched to a gene. The CDR3 is CASSDSGQGTEAFF. For the CDR3, the DNA is TGTGCCAGCAGCGATTCGGGACAGGGCACTGAAGCTTTCTTT.

This clonotype was seen ten or more times. This sequence joins TRBV6-1 and TRBJ2-3; 8 bases agree with TRBD1. The CDR3 loop spans 16 amino acids. V shed 5 bases, J shed 5 bases, and the junction held 12 bases outside the gene matches. Looked up from germline, CDR1 is MNHNS and CDR2 is SASEGT. CDR3 sequence (DNA): TGTGCCAGCAGTATTCGGACAGGGAATAGGGGAGATACGCAGTATTTT. It codes for CASSIRTGNRGDTQYF.

The chain employs TRBV28 and TRBJ2-1; 8 nucleotides match TRBD2. The CDR3 is 17 residues long. Germline CDR1 reads MDHEN; CDR2 reads SYDVKM. Trimming removed 5 bases from V and 4 bases from J; junction bases left unmatched: 13. In DNA form, the CDR3 reads TGTGCCAGCAGTCGAAGGGGTAGCGGGGCCTGGTACAATGAGCAGTTCTTC. It yields the protein CASSRRGSGAWYNEQFF.

This clonotype showed up many times. The CDR3 nucleotides are TGCGCCAGCAGCCAAGAAGGACTGGGTACGCAGTATTTT. Amino acid sequence: CASSQEGLGTQYF. V and J are TRBV4-1 and TRBJ2-3; the D gene is possibly TRBD2 (5 bases). Germline assignment: CDR1 MGHRA and CDR2 YSYEKL. CDR3 length: 13 amino acids. V was pared by 0 bases and J by 8 bases, with 9 bases between.

This clonotype showed up many times. The chain has TRBV20-1 and TRBJ2-1; 9 bases align to TRBD2. Germline values: CDR1 DFQATT, CDR2 SNEGSKA (reference sequence). V lost 6 bases and J lost 5; bases outside the gene matches: 11. The CDR3 length is 15 residues. CDR3 nucleotides: TGCAGTGCGCCAGGTCTCGCGGGGGGGAACAATGAGCAGTTCTTC. This translates into CSAPGLAGGNNEQFF.

The genes are TRBV11-3 and TRBJ1-2; D ambiguous. The germline CDR1 and CDR2 sequences are SGHNT and YENEEA. V was shortened by 5 bases and J by 0 bases, with 19 bases between the two germline ends. There are 17 residues in the CDR3. CDR3 sequence (DNA): TGTGCCAGCAGCCCTGAGACAAGGGTGTGGGCTAACTATGGCTACACCTTC. Amino acids: CASSPETRVWANYGYTF.

A word on this clonotype: A read error may account for a junction end that differs from germline. The gene calls are TRBV11-2 and TRBJ1-2; a possible D gene is TRBD1 (6 bases). CDR1 and CDR2 (germline): SGHAT, FQNNGV. The CDR3 totals 13 residues. Written as DNA, the CDR3 is TGCGCCAGCAGCTTGGGAAGAGGGGGTGGCTACACCTTC. Translated: CASSLGRGGGYTF.

In its sample, this clonotype was seen many times. The chain couples TRBV5-5 to TRBJ1-2; 7 positions agree with TRBD1. The CDR3 runs 13 residues. Germline V gives CDR1 SGHKS, CDR2 YYEKEE (reference sequence). V trimming: 4 bases; J trimming: 2 bases; junction bases outside the gene matches: 2. As DNA, the CDR3 is TGTGCCAGCAGCAGGGACAGCAACTATGGCTACACCTTC. Translating it yields CASSRDSNYGYTF.

The chain recombines TRBV6-1 with TRBJ2-3; D is perhaps TRBD1 or TRBD2 (7 bases each). This CDR3 has 15 amino acids. CDR1 and CDR2 from the germline V gene are MNHNS and SASEGT. Deletions cut 5 bases from V and 5 bases from J, with 17 bases between. The CDR3 reads CASSKSQGREDTQYF. The CDR3 DNA sequence: TGTGCCAGCAGTAAATCACAGGGGAGGGAAGATACGCAGTATTTT.

This clonotype appeared many times. V gene TRBV20-1 combines with J gene TRBJ1-5; 8 bases are a match to TRBD1. This CDR3 has 12 amino acids. The J segment lost 4 bases and the V segment lost 5 bases, leaving 1 base of the junction unmatched. In germline, CDR1 is DFQATT, CDR2 SNEGSKA (reference sequence). CDR3 sequence (DNA): TGCAGTGCTCGACAGGGGAATCAGCCCCAGCATTTT. As protein: CSARQGNQPQHF.